This is a list of T cell receptor beta chains from one sample in a study of T cells after yellow fever vaccination. TCRdb re-called the 5' RACE reads through MiXCR, storing one row per CDR3 protein. The sample consists of around 200,000 distinct CDR3 sequences, about 10% of them appearing once. The sequencing here drew on CD8+ T cells sorted from PBMCs, taken 15 days after the yellow fever booster vaccination. These TCRs come from a man in his late teens or twenties who received the YFV17D yellow fever vaccine. The CDR3 runs from the conserved cysteine through the conserved F or W. D genes are given only for firm matches. Size values are once, few and many counts, or a class for expanded clones, and some rows have none.

.,TRBJ2-1,.,TRBV9,TGTGCCAGCGCCCTCGAAACCGGATACAATGAGCAGTTCTTC,CASALETGYNEQFF
.,TRBJ2-1,.,TRBV15,TGTGCCACCAGCACACTTGGGAACCCTGGCAATGAGCAGTTCTTC,CATSTLGNPGNEQFF
few,TRBJ2-7,.,TRBV28,TGTGCCAGCAGTTTATGGGGAACCGAGCAGTACTTC,CASSLWGTEQYF
.,TRBJ2-1,TRBD2,TRBV10-2,TGCGCCAGCTCCAATTATTTAGCGGGGGGGCCCTACAATGAGCAGTTCTTC,CASSNYLAGGPYNEQFF
few,TRBJ1-2,TRBD1,TRBV4-1,TGCGCCAGCAGCCAAGATCGGACAGGGACCAACCAGTATGGCTACACCTTC,CASSQDRTGTNQYGYTF
many,TRBJ1-5,TRBD1,TRBV3-1,TGTGCCAGCAGCCCCGGGACAGCGTCCAATCAGCCCCAGCATTTT,CASSPGTASNQPQHF
.,TRBJ2-3,.,TRBV4-1,TGCGCCAGCAGCCAAAGGTTCTCTAGCACAGATACGCAGTATTTT,CASSQRFSSTDTQYF
.,TRBJ1-5,.,TRBV19,TGTGCCAGTAGCAACAGGGTTGGGCAGCCCCAGCATTTT,CASSNRVGQPQHF
few,TRBJ2-6,.,TRBV24-1,TGTGCCACCAGTGTTCGTTCGGCTGGGGCCAACGTCCTGACTTTC,CATSVRSAGANVLTF
many,TRBJ2-3,TRBD2,TRBV6-4,TGTGCCAGCAGTGGTAGCGGGGGGGCCCCAGATACGCAGTATTTT,CASSGSGGAPDTQYF
few,TRBJ2-5,TRBD1,TRBV7-3,TGTGCCAGCAGCTCCGGACAGGGTGTTTTGGAGACCCAGTACTTC,CASSSGQGVLETQYF
.,TRBJ2-2,.,TRBV10-3,TGTGCCATCAGTGCACGAGGGGTCGGGGAGCTGTTTTTT,CAISARGVGELFF
.,TRBJ1-5,TRBD1,TRBV3-1,TGTGCCAGCAGCCACAGGGGGGGGAATCAGCCCCAGCATTTT,CASSHRGGNQPQHF
few,TRBJ2-7,.,TRBV10-1,TGCGCCAGCAGTGAGTCGAAGGGATCAGGGCCCGAGCAGTACTTC,CASSESKGSGPEQYF
few,TRBJ1-1,.,TRBV4-2,TGTGCCAGCAGCCAGGCAACCGGGCGATCCGACACTGAAGCTTTCTTT,CASSQATGRSDTEAFF
.,TRBJ2-3,.,TRBV7-8,TGTGCCAGCAGCAACCCGGCAGATACGCAGTATTTT,CASSNPADTQYF
many,TRBJ2-5,TRBD1,TRBV3-1,TGTGCCAGCAGCCAAGGGTTGACAGGGCGGCAAGAGACCCAGTACTTC,CASSQGLTGRQETQYF
many,TRBJ2-7,TRBD1,TRBV4-2,TGTGCCAGCAGCCAAGTTTTCGGGGCAGGGGGCTACGAGCAGTACTTC,CASSQVFGAGGYEQYF
.,TRBJ2-3,.,TRBV7-6,TGTGCCAGCAGCTTCGACGTGGAGACAGATACGCAGTATTTT,CASSFDVETDTQYF
.,TRBJ2-5,.,TRBV20-1,TGCAGTGCTAGAGATTTCTGGGGGCGGGCAGGCGAGACCCAGTACTTC,CSARDFWGRAGETQYF